This TCR beta chain emerged from a study of shared clonotypes between healthy human individuals. Background on the study: In total, the donors were a couple of women and a few men aged 18 to 49. Notes on the study in general: On the whole, naive subsets had larger estimated richness than memory subsets had. Rarefaction showed sorted-subset sequencing was incomplete despite large depth.

Per the germline V gene, CDR1 is LNHDA and CDR2 is SQIVND (reference sequence). Trimming removed 3 bases from V and 6 bases from J, with 11 bases in between. The CDR3 contains 13 residues. CD45RO negativity and positive selection for CCR7 defined naive CD8 cells, a population that excluded terminally differentiated effector memory CD45RA+ cells. Comments on this clone: Its specificity is unknown.

Sequencing used immunoSEQ multiplex PCR; TCRdb keeps in-frame clones, though not all of them. Here the sample spans 1.5 million to 2.5 million clones, approximately 94% being singletons. J is TRBJ1-1 and V is TRBV19; no reliable D call. Sequencing used naive CD8+ T cells sorted from blood. This clonotype originated in a man aged 18 to 29 in good health. CDR3 nucleotide sequence: TGTGCCAGTAGTATCTCCCCCTCCTCTGAAGCTTTCTTT. Residues: CASSISPSSEAFF.